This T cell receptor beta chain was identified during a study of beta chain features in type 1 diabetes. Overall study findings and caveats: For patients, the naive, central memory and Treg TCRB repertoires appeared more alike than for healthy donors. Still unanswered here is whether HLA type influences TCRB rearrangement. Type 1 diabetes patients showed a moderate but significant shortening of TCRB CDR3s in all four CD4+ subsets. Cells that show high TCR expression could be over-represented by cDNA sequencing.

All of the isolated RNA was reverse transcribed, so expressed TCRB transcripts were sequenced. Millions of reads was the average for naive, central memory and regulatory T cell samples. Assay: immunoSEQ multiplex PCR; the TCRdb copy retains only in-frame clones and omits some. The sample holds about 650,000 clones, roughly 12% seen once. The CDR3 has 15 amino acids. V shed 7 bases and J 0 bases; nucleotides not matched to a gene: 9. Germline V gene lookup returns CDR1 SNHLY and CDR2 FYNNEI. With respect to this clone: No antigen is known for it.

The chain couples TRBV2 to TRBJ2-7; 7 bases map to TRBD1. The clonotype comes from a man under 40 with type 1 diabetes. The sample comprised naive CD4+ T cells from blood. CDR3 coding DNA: TGTGCCAGCACCTCACAGGGGCGGAGCTCCTACGAGCAGTACTTC. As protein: CASTSQGRSSYEQYF.